This TCR beta chain comes out of a study of blood T cell repertoires in COVID-19 (dated by TCRdb to about 2020). Concerning the study at large: The collaborator samples originated in the United States, Italy and Spain and spanned the acute and convalescent phases of COVID-19. Where available, HLA class I and class II types were taken from metadata supplied by the sample provider and were not determined by assay-based typing. A freely available public database, intended as a resource for researchers studying the immune response to SARS-CoV-2, is where the repertoires were released. The material from the prospective study consisted of cDNA or gDNA derived from T cells, B-cell-depleted T cells, or PBMCs. The dataset comprised deeply sampled blood TCRbeta repertoires from subjects exposed to, actively infected with, or recovered from COVID-19. The samples were drawn from two sources: the first 160 participants of the ongoing ImmuneRACE study, and over 950 subjects contributed by 6 global collaborators. A de-identified subject ID, COVID-19 status, age in years and sex were almost always included in the sample metadata.

General findings and caveats noted by the study authors: The amount of clinical and demographic metadata varied by source and participant and was provided uncurated.

The immunoSEQ Assay, a bias-controlled multiplex PCR, was used to amplify TCRbeta CDR3 regions from genomic DNA. In the source study's methods: Nucleated cell counts per sample were estimated from amplification of reference gene primers within the assay. To quantify the absolute abundance of each unique TCRbeta CDR3 rearrangement, sequence reads were collapsed and filtered. For each sample, productive Simpson clonality was calculated by taking the square root of Simpson's diversity index across productive rearrangements. TCRdb provides this immuneACCESS table in a form limited to in-frame rearrangements. Some clones are lacking; in checked studies, under half of them reflect an unresolved V gene, and why the rest are absent is not known. That table furnishes V, J and clone size, whereas the DNA furnished D and trimming. Within this sample are roughly 230,000 clones, with 80% to 95% of them counted one time only. More than 0.8% of the sample belongs to the ten largest clones.

The CDR3, from cysteine to phenylalanine, totals 14 residues. Solely the CDR3 DNA is kept, with 42 bases framed from the first base. Trimming takes 4 bases from V and 6 bases from J, and the germline ends sit 14 bases apart. Looking up the germline V gene yields CDR1 SGHDN and CDR2 FVKESK. In Seattle, one collaborating source enrolled patients while the infection was active and tracked those patients longitudinally over the course of disease. Whole blood was collected in K2EDTA tubes by collaborating institutions according to the institutions' own protocols. Collaborator samples were shipped for TCRbeta analysis as frozen whole blood, isolated PBMCs, or DNA extracted from either sample type. Turning to this clone: Its antigen has not been determined. One base away there is no much larger clone; base qualities are not given.

Sequencing input: peripheral blood. The sequence was collected from a man aged 25 to 40 with COVID-19, enrolled during active disease. The chain is assembled from TRBV14 and TRBJ2-3; a weak D assignment points to TRBD2 (5 bases agree). The DNA sequence reads TGTGCCAGCAGCCCTACTAGACTCACTGATACGCAGTATTTT. This gives the protein CASSPTRLTDTQYF.